The clone carrying this T cell receptor beta chain was observed a single time. The antigen is not known. Clones were sequenced by immunoSEQ multiplex PCR, and TCRdb holds only the in-frame ones, with some missing. This sample carries 300,000 to 400,000 clones, around 87% of them seen once, and the ten largest clones take under 20%. With V trimmed by 5 bases and J by 4 bases, 5 bases remained unmatched. From germline, CDR1 is SEHNR and CDR2 FQNEAQ (reference sequence). The CDR3 runs to 14 residues. The source of the sample is a study of shared clonotypes between healthy human individuals. Study-wide points: Depth was large, yet rarefaction showed that sorted-subset sequencing was incomplete.

The rearrangement uses TRBV7-9 and TRBJ1-1, with 9 nucleotides matching TRBD1. Source material: memory CD8+ T cells sorted from blood. Subset described: CD45RO+ cells pooled with CCR7-negative TemRA cells. The source is a man aged 18 to 35 in good health. CDR3 loop: CASSVTGGTTEAFF. CDR3 coding DNA: TGTGCCAGCAGCGTAACAGGGGGCACCACTGAAGCTTTCTTT.